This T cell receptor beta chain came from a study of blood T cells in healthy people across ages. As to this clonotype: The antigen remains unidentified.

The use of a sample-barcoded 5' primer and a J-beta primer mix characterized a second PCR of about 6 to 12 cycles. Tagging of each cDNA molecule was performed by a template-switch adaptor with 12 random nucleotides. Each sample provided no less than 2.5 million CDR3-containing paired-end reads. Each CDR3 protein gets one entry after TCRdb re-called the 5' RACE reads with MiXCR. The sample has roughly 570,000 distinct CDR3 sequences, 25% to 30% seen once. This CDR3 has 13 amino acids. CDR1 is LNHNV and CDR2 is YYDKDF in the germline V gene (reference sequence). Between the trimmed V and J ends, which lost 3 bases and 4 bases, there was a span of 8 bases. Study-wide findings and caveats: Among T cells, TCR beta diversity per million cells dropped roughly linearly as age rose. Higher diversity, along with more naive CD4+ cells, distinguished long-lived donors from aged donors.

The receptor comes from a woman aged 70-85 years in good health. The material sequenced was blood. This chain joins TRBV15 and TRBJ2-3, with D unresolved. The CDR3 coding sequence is TGTGCCACCAGCAGGCCCGACTCAGATACGCAGTATTTT. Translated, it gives CATSRPDSDTQYF.